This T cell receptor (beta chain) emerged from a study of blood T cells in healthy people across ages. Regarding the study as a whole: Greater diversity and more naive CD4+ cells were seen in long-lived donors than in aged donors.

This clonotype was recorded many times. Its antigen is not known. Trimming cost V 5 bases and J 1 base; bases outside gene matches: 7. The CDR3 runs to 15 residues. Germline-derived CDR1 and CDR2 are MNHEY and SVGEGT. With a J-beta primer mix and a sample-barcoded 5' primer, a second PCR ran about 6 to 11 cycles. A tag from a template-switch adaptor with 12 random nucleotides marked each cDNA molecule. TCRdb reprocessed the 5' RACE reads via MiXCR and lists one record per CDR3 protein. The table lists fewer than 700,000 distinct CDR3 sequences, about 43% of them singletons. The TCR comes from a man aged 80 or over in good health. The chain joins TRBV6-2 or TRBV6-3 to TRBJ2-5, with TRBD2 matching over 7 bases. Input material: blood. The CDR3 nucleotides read TGTGCCAGCAGTGGGAGCGGGGTACCCCAAGAGACCCAGTACTTC. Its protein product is CASSGSGVPQETQYF.